This T cell receptor beta chain was recovered during a study of T cell responses to AZD1222 COVID-19 vaccine. Study findings and constraints: After two AZD1222 doses, spike-specific TCR breadth and depth rose versus day 0. Donors in the cohort were predominantly white British and more often female, and clonal diversity was possibly underestimated.

The CDR3 sequence is 14 residues long. V was clipped by 1 base and J by 11 bases; unmatched bases: 6. Germline values: CDR1 SGHRS, CDR2 YFSETQ. TCRdb's table, derived via immunoSEQ multiplex PCR, lists solely in-frame clones and lacks some. This table holds 50,000 to 75,000 clones, 85% to 90% found once. As concerns this clone: Its antigen is still unknown.

The TCR comes from an adult who received the AZD1222 COVID-19 vaccine. This sequence joins TRBV5-1 and TRBJ1-6; TRBD1 agrees at 7 bases. The material sequenced was peripheral blood, taken 28 days after the second AZD1222 dose. CDR3 bases: TGCGCCAGCAGCTTGCGGACAGGCGAGCCACCCCTCCACTTT. This codes for CASSLRTGEPPLHF.